These 6 T cell receptor beta chains were all obtained from the same sample, sequenced in a study of blood T cell repertoires in COVID-19. Sequencing used immunoSEQ multiplex PCR; TCRdb keeps in-frame clones, though not all of them. Among just over 300,000 clones listed, under 90% were seen once. Sample: peripheral blood. The receptors originated from a woman aged 25 to 39 with COVID-19, enrolled during active disease.

The chain couples TRBV6-5 to TRBJ1-2; D is unresolved. V lost 6 bases, J lost 7 bases, and 15 bases lay in between. Germline V gene lookup returns CDR1 MNHEY and CDR2 SVGAGI. This CDR3 has 13 residues. The CDR3 reads CASSGLLSRGYTF. Written as DNA, the CDR3 is TGTGCCAGCAGCGGACTCCTGAGTCGTGGCTACACCTTC.

The V and J genes are TRBV4-3 and TRBJ1-5; 9 bases fit TRBD1. This CDR3 region has 15 residues. The V and J ends lost 1 base and 4 bases, in that order; junction bases with no gene match: 2. Per the germline V gene, CDR1 is LGHNA and CDR2 is YSLEER. CDR3 in DNA: TGCGCCAGCAGCCAAGTACAGGGGGCGAATCAGCCCCAGCATTTT. Protein product: CASSQVQGANQPQHF.

CDR3 bases: TGTGCCAGCGCTAGGGCAGGGGGGAACACTGAAGCTTTCTTT. Protein product: CASARAGGNTEAFF. The chain uses TRBV6-1 and TRBJ1-1, with TRBD1 identical over 7 bases. CDR3 length: 14 amino acids. After removal of 8 bases from V and 1 base from J, the junction contained 7 bases not matched to a gene. Germline V gene lookup returns CDR1 MNHNS and CDR2 SASEGT.

This clone showed up just once. The chain is built from TRBV12-3 or TRBV12-4 and TRBJ2-5; D is uncertain. The V and J ends lost 3 bases and 4 bases respectively, with 6 bases between them. CDR3 length: 12 amino acids. The DNA of the CDR3 is TGTGCCAGCAGTTTTCCCCGAGAGACCCAGTACTTC. Its translation is CASSFPRETQYF.

This clone has only one observation. The genes are TRBV28 and TRBJ1-1; TRBD1 might be the D (5 bases). V was cut by 4 bases and J by 4 bases, with 16 bases left in between. Germline lookup yields CDR1 MDHEN and CDR2 SYDVKM. The CDR3 contains 15 residues. The CDR3 DNA is TGTGCCAGCAGTTCACGACCTGGGGGGACCACTGAAGCTTTCTTT. Its protein product is CASSSRPGGTTEAFF.

This clone was seen just once. The chain has TRBV27 and TRBJ1-4; D gene uncertain. Trimming stripped 3 bases from V and 7 bases from J, with 24 bases between. The germline CDR1 and CDR2 sequences are MNHEY and SMNVEV (reference sequence). This CDR3 comprises 18 residues. Written as DNA, the CDR3 is TGTGCCAGCAGTTTTTTACCGGCCCCTGGGCACTCTGGTGAAAAACTGTTTTTT. Protein product: CASSFLPAPGHSGEKLFF.